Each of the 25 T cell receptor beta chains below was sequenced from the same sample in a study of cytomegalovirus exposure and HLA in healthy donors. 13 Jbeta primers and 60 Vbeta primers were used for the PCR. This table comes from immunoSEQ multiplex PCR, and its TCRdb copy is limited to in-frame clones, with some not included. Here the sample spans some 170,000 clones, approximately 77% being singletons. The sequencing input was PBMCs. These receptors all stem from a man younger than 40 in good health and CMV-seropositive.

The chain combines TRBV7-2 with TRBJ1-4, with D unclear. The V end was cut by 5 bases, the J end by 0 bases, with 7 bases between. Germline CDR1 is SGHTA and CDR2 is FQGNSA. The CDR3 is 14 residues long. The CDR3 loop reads CASSPGTTNEKLFF. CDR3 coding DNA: TGTGCCAGCAGCCCGGGAACAACTAATGAAAAACTGTTTTTT.

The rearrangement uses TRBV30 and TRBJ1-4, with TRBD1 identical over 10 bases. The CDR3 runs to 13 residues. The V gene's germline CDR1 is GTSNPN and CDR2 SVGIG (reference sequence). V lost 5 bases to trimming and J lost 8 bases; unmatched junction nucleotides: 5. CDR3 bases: TGTGCCTGGCGGACAGGGGGAGGGGAAAAACTGTTTTTT. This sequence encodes CAWRTGGGEKLFF.

The CDR3 DNA reads TGTGCCAGCAGTTCCCCTAGCGGGGGGACCTACGAGCAGTACTTC. Amino acid sequence: CASSSPSGGTYEQYF. The rearrangement uses TRBV6-6 and TRBJ2-7; 11 bases align to TRBD2. This CDR3 is 15 amino acids long. V trimming: 4 bases; J trimming: 2 bases; junction bases outside the gene matches: 4. The V gene's germline CDR1 is MNHNY and CDR2 SVGAGI (reference sequence).

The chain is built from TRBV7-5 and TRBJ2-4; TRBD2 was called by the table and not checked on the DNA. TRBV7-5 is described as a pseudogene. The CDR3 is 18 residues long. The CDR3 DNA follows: TGTGTCAGAAGCTTAGTGGCGGCTTCCCTAGAGGCCAAAAACATTCAGTACTTC. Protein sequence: CVRSLVAASLEAKNIQYF.

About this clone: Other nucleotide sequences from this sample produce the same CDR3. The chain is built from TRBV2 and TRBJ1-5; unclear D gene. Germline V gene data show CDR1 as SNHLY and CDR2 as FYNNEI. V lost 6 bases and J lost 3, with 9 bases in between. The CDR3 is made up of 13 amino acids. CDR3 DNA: TGTGCCAGCAGCGAGGCATACAATCAGCCCCAGCATTTT. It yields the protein CASSEAYNQPQHF.

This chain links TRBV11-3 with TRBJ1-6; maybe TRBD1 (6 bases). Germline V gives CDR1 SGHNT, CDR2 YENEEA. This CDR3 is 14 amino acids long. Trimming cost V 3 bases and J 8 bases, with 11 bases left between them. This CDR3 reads CASSLGAVDSPLHF. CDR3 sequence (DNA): TGTGCCAGCAGCTTGGGGGCCGTTGATTCACCCCTCCACTTT.

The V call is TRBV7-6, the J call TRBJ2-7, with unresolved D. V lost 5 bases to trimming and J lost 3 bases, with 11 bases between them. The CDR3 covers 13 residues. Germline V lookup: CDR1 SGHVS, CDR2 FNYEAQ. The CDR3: CASSISPDYEQYF. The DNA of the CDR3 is TGTGCCAGCAGCATTAGCCCGGACTACGAGCAGTACTTC.

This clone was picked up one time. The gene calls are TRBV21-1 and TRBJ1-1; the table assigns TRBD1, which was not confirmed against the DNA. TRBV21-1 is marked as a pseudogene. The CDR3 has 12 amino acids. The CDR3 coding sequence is TGTGCCAGCAGAGGACAGTACACTGAAGCTTTCTTT. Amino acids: CASRGQYTEAFF.

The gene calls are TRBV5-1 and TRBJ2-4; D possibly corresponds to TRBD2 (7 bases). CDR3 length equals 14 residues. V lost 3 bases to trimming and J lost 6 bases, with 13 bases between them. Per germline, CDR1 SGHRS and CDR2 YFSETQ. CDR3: CASSSEGGVNIQYF. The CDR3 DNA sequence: TGCGCCAGCAGCTCCGAGGGGGGGGTAAACATTCAGTACTTC.

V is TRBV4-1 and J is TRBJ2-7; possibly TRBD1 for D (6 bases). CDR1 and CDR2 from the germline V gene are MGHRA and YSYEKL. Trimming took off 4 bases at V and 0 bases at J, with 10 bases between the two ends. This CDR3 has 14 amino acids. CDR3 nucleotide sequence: TGCGCCAGCAGCCCTCGGGACAACTCCTACGAGCAGTACTTC. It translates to CASSPRDNSYEQYF.

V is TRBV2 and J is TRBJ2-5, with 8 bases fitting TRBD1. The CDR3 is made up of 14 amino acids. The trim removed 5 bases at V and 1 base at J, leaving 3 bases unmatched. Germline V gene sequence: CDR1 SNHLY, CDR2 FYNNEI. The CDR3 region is CASSPDRGQETQYF. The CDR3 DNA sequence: TGTGCCAGCAGTCCTGACAGGGGCCAAGAGACCCAGTACTTC.

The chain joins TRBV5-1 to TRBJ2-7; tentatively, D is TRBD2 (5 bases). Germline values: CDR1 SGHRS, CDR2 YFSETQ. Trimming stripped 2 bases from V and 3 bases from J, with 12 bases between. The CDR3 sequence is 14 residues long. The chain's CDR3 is CASSFRVGNYEQYF. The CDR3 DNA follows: TGCGCCAGCAGCTTTAGGGTCGGGAACTACGAGCAGTACTTC.

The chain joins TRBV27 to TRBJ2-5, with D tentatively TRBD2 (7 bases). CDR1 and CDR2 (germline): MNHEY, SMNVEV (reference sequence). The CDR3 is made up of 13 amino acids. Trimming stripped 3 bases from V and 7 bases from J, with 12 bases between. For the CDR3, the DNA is TGTGCCAGCAGTTTGGGGGGGGGCTCGACCCAGTACTTC. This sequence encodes CASSLGGGSTQYF.

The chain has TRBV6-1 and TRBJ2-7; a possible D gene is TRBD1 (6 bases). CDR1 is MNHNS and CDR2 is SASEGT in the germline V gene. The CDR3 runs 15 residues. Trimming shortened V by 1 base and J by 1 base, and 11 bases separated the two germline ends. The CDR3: CASSEEFTGSYEQYF. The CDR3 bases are TGTGCCAGCAGTGAAGAATTCACAGGGTCCTACGAGCAGTACTTC.

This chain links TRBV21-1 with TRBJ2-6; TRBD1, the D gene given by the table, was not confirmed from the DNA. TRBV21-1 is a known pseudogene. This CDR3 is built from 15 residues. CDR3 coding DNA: TGTGCCAGCAGCATCAGATCCTCTGGGGCCAACGTCCTGACTTTC. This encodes CASSIRSSGANVLTF.

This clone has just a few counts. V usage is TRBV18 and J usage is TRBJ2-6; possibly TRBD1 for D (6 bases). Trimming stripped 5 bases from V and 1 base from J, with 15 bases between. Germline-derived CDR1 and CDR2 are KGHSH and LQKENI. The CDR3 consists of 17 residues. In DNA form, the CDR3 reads TGTGCCAGCTCAAAGGAACAGGGCTTTTCTGGGGCCAACGTCCTGACTTTC. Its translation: CASSKEQGFSGANVLTF.

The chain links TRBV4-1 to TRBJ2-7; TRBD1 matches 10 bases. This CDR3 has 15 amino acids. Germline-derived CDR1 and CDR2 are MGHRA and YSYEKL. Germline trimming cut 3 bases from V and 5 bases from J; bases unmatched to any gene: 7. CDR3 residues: CASSHPGQGRHEQYF. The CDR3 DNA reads TGCGCCAGCAGCCACCCGGGACAGGGGAGACACGAGCAGTACTTC.

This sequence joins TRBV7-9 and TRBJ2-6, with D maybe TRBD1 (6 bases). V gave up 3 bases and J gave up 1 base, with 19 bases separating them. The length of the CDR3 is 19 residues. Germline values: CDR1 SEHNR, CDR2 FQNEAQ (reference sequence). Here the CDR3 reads CASSFNPGQNPSGANVLTF. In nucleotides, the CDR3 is TGTGCCAGCAGCTTTAACCCGGGACAAAATCCATCTGGGGCCAACGTCCTGACTTTC.

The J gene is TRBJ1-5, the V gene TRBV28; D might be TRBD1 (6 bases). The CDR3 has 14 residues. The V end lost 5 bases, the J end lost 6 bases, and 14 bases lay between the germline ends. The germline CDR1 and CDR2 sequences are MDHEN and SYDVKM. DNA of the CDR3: TGTGCCAGCAGTGATTGGGGGCTTGGTCAGCCCCAGCATTTT. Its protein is CASSDWGLGQPQHF. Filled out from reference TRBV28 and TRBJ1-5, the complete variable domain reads DVKVTQSSRYLVKRTGEKVFLECVQDMDHENMFWYRQDPGLGLRLIYFSYDVKMKEKGDIPEGYSVSREKKERFSLILESASTNQTSMYLCASSDWGLGQPQHFGDGTRLSIL.

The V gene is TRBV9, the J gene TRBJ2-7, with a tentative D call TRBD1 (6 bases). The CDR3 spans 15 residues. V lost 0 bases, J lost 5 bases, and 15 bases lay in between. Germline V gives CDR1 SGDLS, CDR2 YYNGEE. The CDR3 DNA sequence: TGTGCCAGCAGCGTAGAGGGGATTACAGGGAACGAGCAGTACTTC. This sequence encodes CASSVEGITGNEQYF.

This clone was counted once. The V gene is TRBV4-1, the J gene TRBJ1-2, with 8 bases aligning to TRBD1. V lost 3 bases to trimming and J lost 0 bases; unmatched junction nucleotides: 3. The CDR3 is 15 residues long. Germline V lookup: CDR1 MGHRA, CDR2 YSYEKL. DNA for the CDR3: TGCGCCAGCAGCCATAACAGGGGGGCTAACTATGGCTACACCTTC. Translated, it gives CASSHNRGANYGYTF.

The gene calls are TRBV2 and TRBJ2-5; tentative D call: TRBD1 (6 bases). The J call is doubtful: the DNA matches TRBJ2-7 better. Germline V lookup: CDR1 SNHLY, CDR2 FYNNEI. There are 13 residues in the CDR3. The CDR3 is CASSEEAGAEQYF. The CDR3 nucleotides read TGTGCCAGCAGTGAAGAGGCAGGGGCCGAGCAGTACTTC.

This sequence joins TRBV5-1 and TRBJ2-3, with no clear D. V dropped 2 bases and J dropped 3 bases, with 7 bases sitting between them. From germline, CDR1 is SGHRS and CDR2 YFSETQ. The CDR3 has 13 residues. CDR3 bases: TGCGCCAGCAGCTTCGGAGAGACAGATACGCAGTATTTT. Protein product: CASSFGETDTQYF.

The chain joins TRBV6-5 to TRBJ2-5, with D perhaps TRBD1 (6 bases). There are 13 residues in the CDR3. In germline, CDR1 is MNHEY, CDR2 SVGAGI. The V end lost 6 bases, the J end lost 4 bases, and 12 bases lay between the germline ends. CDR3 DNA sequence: TGTGCCAGCAGGGACAGCACAGGAGAGACCCAGTACTTC. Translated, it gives CASRDSTGETQYF.

The chain's CDR3 is CASSPTESNSPLHF. As DNA, the CDR3 is TGTGCCAGCTCCCCCACGGAGAGTAATTCACCCCTCCACTTT. The chain links TRBV18 to TRBJ1-6; D is unresolved. The CDR3 loop spans 14 amino acids. Germline V gene lookup returns CDR1 KGHSH and CDR2 LQKENI. Deletions cut 6 bases from V and 6 bases from J, with 12 bases between.